The source of this T cell receptor beta chain is a study of cytomegalovirus exposure and HLA in healthy donors. The CDR3 length is 17 residues. Germline CDR1 reads SGHNT; CDR2 reads YYREEE (reference sequence). V was pared by 4 bases and J by 5 bases, with 14 bases of the junction left unmatched. To note about this clone: What it recognizes is unknown.

13 Jbeta primers and 60 Vbeta primers were used for the PCR. Data came from immunoSEQ multiplex PCR; TCRdb stores just in-frame clones and leaves some out. The table shows about 220,000 clones, with more than 75% occurring only once. Study findings and constraints: Reported performance of the classifier showed diagnosis of cytomegalovirus status with high specificity and sensitivity.

This TCR was recovered from a man aged 40-55 years in good health and CMV-seropositive. Sequencing was performed on PBMCs. The genes are TRBV5-4 and TRBJ2-3, with 9 positions matching TRBD2. The CDR3 reads CASSPSGSGRKGDTQYF. CDR3 bases: TGTGCCAGCAGCCCTTCGGGTAGCGGGAGAAAAGGAGATACGCAGTATTTT.